The rows below give T cell receptor beta chains drawn from one sample of a study of T cell responses to AZD1222 COVID-19 vaccine. Produced via immunoSEQ multiplex PCR; TCRdb's table is partial and in-frame only. The table has 150,000 or so clones, 80% to 90% seen once; the top ten hold about 5%. Sequenced here: peripheral blood, sampled on day 0 of AZD1222 vaccination. The receptors come from an adult in good health. Each CDR3 is given without its conserved first and last residue. Each record gives: CDR3 protein, J gene, V gene, clone size. Size is omitted from some rows. Given values are once, few, many or a class for expanded clones.

CDR3: ASSLTAGGSSLTDTQY
J: TRBJ2-3
V: TRBV7-3
size: few

CDR3: ASSRAAGELF
J: TRBJ2-2
V: TRBV7-2
size: once

CDR3: ASSVVRVGTWDLTDTQY
J: TRBJ2-3
V: TRBV9
size: once

CDR3: ASSFLGAENMIPYGYT
J: TRBJ1-2
V: TRBV27
size: -

CDR3: ASSFTTNTGELF
J: TRBJ2-2
V: TRBV2
size: -

CDR3: VHRGTEAF
J: TRBJ1-1
V: TRBV10-1
size: -

CDR3: ASSLTITGMDNWAEKLF
J: TRBJ1-4
V: TRBV7-3
size: -

CDR3: ASSGDDRSYNEQF
J: TRBJ2-1
V: TRBV9
size: -

CDR3: ASNAGEYEQY
J: TRBJ2-7
V: TRBV28
size: -

CDR3: AANPGVVAGGNEQF
J: TRBJ2-1
V: TRBV19
size: -

CDR3: ASSLDQGAYNEQF
J: TRBJ2-1
V: TRBV5-8
size: -

CDR3: ASRREATSSYEQY
J: TRBJ2-7
V: TRBV6-5
size: -

CDR3: ATSDVQSGYT
J: TRBJ1-2
V: TRBV24-1
size: -

CDR3: ASTWGFREKLF
J: TRBJ1-4
V: TRBV19
size: -

CDR3: ASSSSPTDTQY
J: TRBJ2-3
V: TRBV11-1
size: once

CDR3: ASSLDPSSGANVLT
J: TRBJ2-6
V: TRBV5-1
size: -

CDR3: ASSTILSGNTIY
J: TRBJ1-3
V: TRBV2
size: few

CDR3: ASSRTGANTGELF
J: TRBJ2-2
V: TRBV7-8
size: -

CDR3: ASSRANTGELF
J: TRBJ2-2
V: TRBV10-1
size: -

CDR3: ASTWGNEQF
J: TRBJ2-1
V: TRBV12-3/TRBV12-4
size: -

CDR3: ASRRLAGNSYNEQF
J: TRBJ2-1
V: TRBV27
size: -

CDR3: ASSKTPSLTDTQY
J: TRBJ2-3
V: TRBV19
size: few

CDR3: ASSQRGQGAIRNTGELF
J: TRBJ2-2
V: TRBV14
size: -

CDR3: ASSSPDRGYQPQH
J: TRBJ1-5
V: TRBV7-2
size: -

CDR3: ASSPVGGGETQY
J: TRBJ2-5
V: TRBV5-4
size: -

CDR3: ASSPTLAGENEQF
J: TRBJ2-1
V: TRBV18
size: -

CDR3: ASSPHQSGLAVVYNEQF
J: TRBJ2-1
V: TRBV28
size: -

CDR3: ASGNEKLF
J: TRBJ1-4
V: TRBV28
size: -

CDR3: AAGTGGSSYEQY
J: TRBJ2-7
V: TRBV28
size: once

CDR3: ASSFGGSSYNEQF
J: TRBJ2-1
V: TRBV5-1
size: -

CDR3: ASSPVSGGSYNEQF
J: TRBJ2-1
V: TRBV7-6
size: -

CDR3: ASSLGSQSNSPLH
J: TRBJ1-6
V: TRBV7-2
size: -

CDR3: ATSDARGQGLGYT
J: TRBJ1-2
V: TRBV24-1
size: -

CDR3: ASSSQGGGGQETQY
J: TRBJ2-5
V: TRBV11-2
size: once

CDR3: ASSPAYEQY
J: TRBJ2-7
V: TRBV11-1
size: -

CDR3: ASSLLGQGMNTEAF
J: TRBJ1-1
V: TRBV5-1
size: -

CDR3: ASSTTRPNEQF
J: TRBJ2-1
V: TRBV19
size: -

CDR3: ASSPTGSNTEAF
J: TRBJ1-1
V: TRBV9
size: -

CDR3: ASSLSGRRGDTQY
J: TRBJ2-3
V: TRBV5-1
size: -